This TCR beta chain originates from a study of blood T cell repertoires in COVID-19. This clone was counted only a few times. Using immunoSEQ multiplex PCR, the repertoire was profiled, and TCRdb retains in-frame clones only, with some absent. The sample includes about 170,000 clones, about 85% seen only once; the top ten take roughly 1.1%. The sequencing input was peripheral blood. This receptor was taken from a man between 60 and 75 years old who had recovered from COVID-19.

The CDR3 DNA reads as TGTGCCAGCAGATCCCTTTTACACCTGAACACCGGGGAGCTGTTTTTT. It codes for CASRSLLHLNTGELFF. The chain employs TRBV27 and TRBJ2-2; D not certain. V was shortened by 6 bases and J by 1 base, with 15 bases between the two germline ends. Germline-derived CDR1 and CDR2 are MNHEY and SMNVEV (reference sequence). The CDR3 has 16 amino acids.